Each of the 22 T cell receptor beta chains below was sequenced from the same sample in a study of blood T cell repertoires in COVID-19. TCRdb keeps only in-frame clones here, not all; method: immunoSEQ multiplex PCR. The top ten clones hold 0.7% to 1% of a sample with hundreds of thousands of clones, over 85% of them seen once. The specimen was peripheral blood. These receptors all stem from a young man with COVID-19, enrolled during active disease.

This clone appeared a single time. The chain is built from TRBV20-1 and TRBJ1-2; 7 positions match TRBD1. Trimming at V came to 5 bases and at J to 4 bases, leaving 1 base not matched to a gene. The germline V gene has CDR1 DFQATT and CDR2 SNEGSKA (reference sequence). The CDR3 length is 11 residues. The CDR3 loop reads CSAGTVYGYTF. The CDR3 bases are TGCAGTGCTGGGACAGTCTATGGCTACACCTTC.

The chain links TRBV19 to TRBJ1-5, with D maybe TRBD1 (5 bases). V shed 7 bases and J shed 1 base, with 14 bases lying between them. CDR3 size: 15 residues. Per germline, CDR1 LNHDA and CDR2 SQIVND (reference sequence). CDR3 residues: CASNRILGSNQPQHF. The CDR3 DNA reads as TGTGCCAGTAACAGGATTTTAGGGAGCAATCAGCCCCAGCATTTT.

The V gene is TRBV2, the J gene TRBJ2-2; TRBD2 aligns across 7 bases. Germline values: CDR1 SNHLY, CDR2 FYNNEI. This CDR3 is 15 amino acids long. J lost 0 bases, V lost 4 bases, and 2 bases had no gene match. DNA of the CDR3: TGTGCCAGCAGTGCTAGCGGAGCGAACACCGGGGAGCTGTTTTTT. Its protein is CASSASGANTGELFF.

The V call is TRBV29-1, the J call TRBJ1-1; TRBD1 is a possible D gene (5 bases). V gave up 1 base and J gave up 4 bases, with 13 bases separating them. Per germline, CDR1 SQVTM and CDR2 ANQGSEA. The CDR3 is 14 amino acids. CDR3 DNA: TGCAGCGTTGAAGTCCTAGACGGGGGCACTGAAGCTTTCTTT. Amino acids: CSVEVLDGGTEAFF.

The CDR3: CASSLVARSSYNEQFF. The CDR3 bases are TGCGCCAGCAGCTTGGTTGCGAGGAGCTCCTACAATGAGCAGTTCTTC. This chain links TRBV5-1 with TRBJ2-1; D gene ambiguous. The CDR3 has 16 amino acids. Germline V gene sequence: CDR1 SGHRS, CDR2 YFSETQ. V was shortened by 0 bases and J by 0 bases, with 10 bases between the two germline ends.

The CDR3 sequence: CASSDYRTSGRYEQYF. CDR3 sequence (DNA): TGTGCCAGCAGTGATTATCGGACTAGCGGCCGTTACGAGCAGTACTTC. The chain joins TRBV2 to TRBJ2-7; 10 bases match TRBD2. V lost 3 bases and J lost 4; bases outside the gene matches: 9. The CDR3 sequence is 16 residues long. CDR1 is SNHLY, CDR2 FYNNEI, per germline.

V is TRBV18 and J is TRBJ2-2; 8 bases line up with TRBD1. CDR1 is KGHSH, CDR2 LQKENI, per germline. The CDR3 sequence is 17 residues long. V trimming: 3 bases; J trimming: 3 bases; junction bases outside the gene matches: 9. The CDR3 DNA is TGTGCCAGCTCACCTCTAGGACAGGGCGGAGACACCGGGGAGCTGTTTTTT. The encoded protein is CASSPLGQGGDTGELFF.

This chain connects TRBV29-1 to TRBJ1-2; 11 positions match TRBD1. The V gene's germline CDR1 is SQVTM and CDR2 ANQGSEA. The V gene end was trimmed by 7 bases and the J gene end by 6 bases; junction bases not matched to a gene: 4. The CDR3 is made up of 12 amino acids. Here the CDR3 reads CSDRTGGDGYTF. CDR3 nucleotide sequence: TGCAGCGATCGGACAGGGGGCGATGGCTACACCTTC.

This chain joins TRBV5-4 and TRBJ1-2; D remains unclear. CDR3 length equals 15 residues. The germline gives CDR1 SGHNT, CDR2 YYREEE (reference sequence). V lost 5 bases, J lost 6 bases, and 20 bases lay in between. CDR3 nucleotides: TGTGCCAGCAGTACGGCAAGCAACTATGTGGATGGCTACACCTTC. It yields the protein CASSTASNYVDGYTF.

The rearrangement links TRBV5-1 to TRBJ2-1, with 7 positions matching TRBD1. CDR1 and CDR2 (germline): SGHRS, YFSETQ. The CDR3 is 18 amino acids. The V segment lost 0 bases and the J segment 4 bases; nucleotides outside the gene matches: 13. The CDR3 region has the DNA TGCGCCAGCAGCTTGGGGGCTAGGGGGCAGGGGAGTTACAATGAGCAGTTCTTC. Encoded protein: CASSLGARGQGSYNEQFF.

This clone was observed at least ten times. The chain employs TRBV12-3 or TRBV12-4 and TRBJ2-3, with D tentatively TRBD2 (5 bases). Deletions cut 3 bases from V and 7 bases from J, with 8 bases between. This CDR3 contains 12 residues. In DNA form, the CDR3 reads TGTGCCAGCAGTTTTCCCGGGAATACGCAGTATTTT. It is translated as CASSFPGNTQYF.

The chain uses TRBV7-9 and TRBJ2-7; 7 positions match TRBD1. Germline values: CDR1 SEHNR, CDR2 FQNEAQ (reference sequence). The V gene end was trimmed by 0 bases and the J gene end by 0 bases; junction bases not matched to a gene: 2. CDR3 length: 15 residues. CDR3 nucleotides: TGTGCCAGCAGCTTAGCGCGGACAGGCTCCTACGAGCAGTACTTC. This translates into CASSLARTGSYEQYF.

V is TRBV6-6 and J is TRBJ1-1; D unresolved. Trimming removed 0 bases from V and 1 base from J, with 3 bases in between. The CDR3 contains 13 residues. The germline CDR1 and CDR2 sequences are MNHNY and SVGAGI (reference sequence). The CDR3 sequence is CASSYSRNTEAFF. CDR3 in DNA: TGTGCCAGCAGTTACTCGCGGAACACTGAAGCTTTCTTT.

In this sample, this clone turned up once. The chain uses TRBV6-5 and TRBJ1-3; TRBD1 is a possible D gene (6 bases). Germline CDR1 and CDR2: MNHEY and SVGAGI. Trimming took 6 bases from V and 0 from J, leaving 9 bases between them. The CDR3 runs 14 residues. The CDR3 is CASSQGTSGNTIYF. The DNA for the CDR3 is TGTGCCAGCAGCCAGGGGACCTCTGGAAACACCATATATTTT.

V gene TRBV5-4 combines with J gene TRBJ1-2; no firm D call. Trimming took 1 base from V and 3 from J, leaving 7 bases between them. This CDR3 region has 13 residues. The germline CDR1 and CDR2 sequences are SGHNT and YYREEE (reference sequence). The chain's CDR3 is CASSLPTDYGYTF. CDR3 in DNA: TGTGCCAGCAGCTTGCCAACGGACTATGGCTACACCTTC.

CDR3 DNA: TGTGCCAGCAGTGAATCCGACAGATACACCTTC. Protein sequence: CASSESDRYTF. This sequence joins TRBV2 and TRBJ1-2; a weak D match, TRBD1 (5 bases). The germline V gene encodes CDR1 SNHLY and CDR2 FYNNEI. This CDR3 spans 11 amino acids. Trimming took off 2 bases at V and 11 bases at J, with 9 bases between the two ends.

The chain recombines TRBV27 with TRBJ2-3; 7 bases are shared with TRBD1. The V and J ends lost 8 bases and 3 bases, in that order; junction bases with no gene match: 5. The germline V gene encodes CDR1 MNHEY and CDR2 SMNVEV (reference sequence). The CDR3 totals 13 residues. CDR3 sequence: CASSGGMTDTQYF. The CDR3 region has the DNA TGTGCCAGCTCAGGGGGTATGACAGATACGCAGTATTTT.

Here the CDR3 DNA reads TGTGCCAGCAGCTTAGCAACTGGCACAGATACGCAGTATTTT. It codes for CASSLATGTDTQYF. The chain carries TRBV7-6 and TRBJ2-3; the D is unclear. Trimming removed 0 bases from V and 1 base from J, with 5 bases in between. Germline V gene sequence: CDR1 SGHVS, CDR2 FNYEAQ. The CDR3 is made up of 14 amino acids.

The chain couples TRBV7-9 to TRBJ1-4; perhaps TRBD1 as D (5 bases). CDR3 length: 15 residues. The ends were cut back, 5 bases at V and 5 bases at J, with 15 bases in the middle. From germline, CDR1 is SEHNR and CDR2 FQNEAQ (reference sequence). For the CDR3, the DNA is TGTGCCAGCAGCGACGGCCAAGGGGTAAATGAAAAACTGTTTTTT. Its translation: CASSDGQGVNEKLFF.

This clone came up once. The chain uses TRBV4-1 and TRBJ1-5, with 7 bases matching TRBD1. The CDR3 has 14 residues. Trimming cost V 4 bases and J 4 bases; bases outside gene matches: 4. Germline values: CDR1 MGHRA, CDR2 YSYEKL. CDR3 protein: CASSLQGTNQPQHF. The DNA for the CDR3 is TGCGCCAGCAGCCTACAGGGGACAAATCAGCCCCAGCATTTT.

This rearrangement joins TRBV7-2 to TRBJ2-1; D unclear. Trimming left V 6 bases short and J 6 bases short, with 12 bases between. This CDR3 is 13 amino acids long. Germline-derived CDR1 and CDR2 are SGHTA and FQGNSA. CDR3 sequence (DNA): TGTGCCAGCAGTCGTATTCTAACCAATGAGCAGTTCTTC. Its translation is CASSRILTNEQFF.

This chain connects TRBV5-4 to TRBJ2-7, with D tentatively TRBD1 (5 bases). The CDR3 has 16 residues. From germline, CDR1 is SGHNT and CDR2 YYREEE (reference sequence). Trimming removed 4 bases from V and 0 bases from J, with 17 bases in between. In nucleotides, the CDR3 is TGTGCCAGCAGCGTACGCCGGGTTCAGGGCTCCTACGAGCAGTACTTC. The encoded protein is CASSVRRVQGSYEQYF.